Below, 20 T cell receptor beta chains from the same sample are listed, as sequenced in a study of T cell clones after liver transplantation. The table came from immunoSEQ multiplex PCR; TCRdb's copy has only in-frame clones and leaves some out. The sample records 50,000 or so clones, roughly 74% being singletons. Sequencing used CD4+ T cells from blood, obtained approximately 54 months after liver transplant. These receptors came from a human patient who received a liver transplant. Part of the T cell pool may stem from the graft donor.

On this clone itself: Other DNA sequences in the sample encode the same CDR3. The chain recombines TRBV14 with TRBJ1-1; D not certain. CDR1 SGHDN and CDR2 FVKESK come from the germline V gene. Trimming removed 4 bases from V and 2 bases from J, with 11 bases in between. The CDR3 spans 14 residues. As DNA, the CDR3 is TGTGCCAGCAGCCTTAGGGCGGCTAACACTGAAGCTTTCTTT. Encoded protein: CASSLRAANTEAFF.

Here the CDR3 DNA reads TGCGCCAGCAGCTTGGTGGGGGCGCTTCAGGAGACCCAGTACTTC. The encoded protein is CASSLVGALQETQYF. V is TRBV5-1 and J is TRBJ2-5; perhaps TRBD1 as D (6 bases). The length of the CDR3 is 15 residues. V was shortened by 0 bases and J by 5 bases, with 14 bases between the two germline ends. Germline V lookup: CDR1 SGHRS, CDR2 YFSETQ.

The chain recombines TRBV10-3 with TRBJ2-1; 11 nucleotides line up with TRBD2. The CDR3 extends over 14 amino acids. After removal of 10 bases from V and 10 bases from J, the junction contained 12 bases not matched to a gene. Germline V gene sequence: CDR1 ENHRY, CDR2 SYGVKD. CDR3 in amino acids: CATSVSGGADEQFF. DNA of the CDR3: TGTGCCACCTCTGTTAGCGGGGGGGCTGACGAGCAGTTCTTC.

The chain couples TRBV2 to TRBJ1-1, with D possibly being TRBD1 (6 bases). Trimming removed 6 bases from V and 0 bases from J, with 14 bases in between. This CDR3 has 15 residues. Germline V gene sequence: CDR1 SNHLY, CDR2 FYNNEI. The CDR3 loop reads CASREVGGVNTEAFF. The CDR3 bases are TGTGCCAGCAGGGAGGTAGGGGGGGTGAACACTGAAGCTTTCTTT. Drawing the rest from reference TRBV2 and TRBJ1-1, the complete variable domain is EPEVTQTPSHQVTQMGQEVILRCVPISNHLYFYWYRQILGQKVEFLVSFYNNEISEKSEIFDDQFSVERPDGSNFTLKIRSTKLEDSAMYFCASREVGGVNTEAFFGQGTRLTVV.

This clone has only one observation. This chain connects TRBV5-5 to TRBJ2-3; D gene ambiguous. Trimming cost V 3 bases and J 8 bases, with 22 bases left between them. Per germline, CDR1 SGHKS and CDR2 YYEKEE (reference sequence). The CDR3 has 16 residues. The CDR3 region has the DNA TGTGCCAGCAGCTCGGAGCTAGGATTGCTGGAAGGTACGCAGTATTTT. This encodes CASSSELGLLEGTQYF. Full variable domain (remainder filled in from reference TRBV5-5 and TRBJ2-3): DAGVTQSPTHLIKTRGQQVTLRCSPISGHKSVSWYQQVLGQGPQFIFQYYEKEERGRGNFPDRFSARQFPNYSSELNVNALLLGDSALYLCASSSELGLLEGTQYFGPGTRLTVL.

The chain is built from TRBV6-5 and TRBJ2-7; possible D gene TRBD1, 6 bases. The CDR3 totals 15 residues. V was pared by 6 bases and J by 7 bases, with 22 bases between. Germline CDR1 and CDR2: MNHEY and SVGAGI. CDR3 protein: CASRNQGRGQWEQYF. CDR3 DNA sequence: TGTGCCAGCAGGAACCAGGGCAGGGGACAATGGGAGCAGTACTTC.

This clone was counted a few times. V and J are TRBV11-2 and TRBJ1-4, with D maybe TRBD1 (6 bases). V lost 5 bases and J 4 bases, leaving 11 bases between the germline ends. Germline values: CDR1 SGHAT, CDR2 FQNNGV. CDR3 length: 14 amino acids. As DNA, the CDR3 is TGTGCCAGCAGCCCTAGGGGGAGTAATGAAAAACTGTTTTTT. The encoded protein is CASSPRGSNEKLFF.

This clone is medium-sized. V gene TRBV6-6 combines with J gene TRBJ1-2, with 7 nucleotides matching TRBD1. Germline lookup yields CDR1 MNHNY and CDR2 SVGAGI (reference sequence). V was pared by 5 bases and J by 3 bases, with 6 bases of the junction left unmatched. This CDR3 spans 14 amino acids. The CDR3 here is CASSPETGDYGYTF. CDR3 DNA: TGTGCCAGCAGTCCCGAAACAGGGGACTATGGCTACACCTTC.

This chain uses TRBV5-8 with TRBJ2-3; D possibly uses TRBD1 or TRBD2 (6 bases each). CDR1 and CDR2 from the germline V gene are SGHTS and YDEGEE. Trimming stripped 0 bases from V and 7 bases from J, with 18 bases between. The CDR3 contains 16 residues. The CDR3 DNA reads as TGTGCCAGCAGCTTGGCCTGGGGGGCCCTCCTTAATACGCAGTATTTT. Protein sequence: CASSLAWGALLNTQYF. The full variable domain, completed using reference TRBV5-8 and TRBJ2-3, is EAGVTQSPTHLIKTRGQQATLRCSPISGHTSVYWYQQALGLGLQFLLWYDEGEERNRGNFPPRFSGRQFPNYSSELNVNALELEDSALYLCASSLAWGALLNTQYFGPGTRLTVL.

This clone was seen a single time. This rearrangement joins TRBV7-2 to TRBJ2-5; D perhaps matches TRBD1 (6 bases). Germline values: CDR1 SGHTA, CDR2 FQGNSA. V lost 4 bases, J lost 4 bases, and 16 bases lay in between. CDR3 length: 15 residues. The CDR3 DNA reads TGTGCCAGCAGCTCTCGACAGGACCGGCGAGAGACCCAGTACTTC. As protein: CASSSRQDRRETQYF.

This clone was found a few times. The CDR3 reads CASSSYRVPGYTF. CDR3 nucleotide sequence: TGTGCCAGCAGCTCTTACAGGGTTCCTGGCTACACCTTC. The chain employs TRBV11-2 and TRBJ1-2; tentative D call: TRBD1 (6 bases). The CDR3 extends over 13 amino acids. With 4 bases removed from V and 7 bases from J, the gap between germline ends came to 13 bases. Germline assignment: CDR1 SGHAT and CDR2 FQNNGV.

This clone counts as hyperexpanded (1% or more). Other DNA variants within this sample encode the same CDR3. The CDR3 loop reads CAWSVPGDQPQHF. CDR3 sequence (DNA): TGTGCCTGGAGTGTACCCGGAGATCAGCCCCAGCATTTT. The rearrangement links TRBV30 to TRBJ1-5; D unclear. The germline gives CDR1 GTSNPN, CDR2 SVGIG (reference sequence). This CDR3 region has 13 residues. The V end was cut by 0 bases, the J end by 5 bases, with 8 bases between.

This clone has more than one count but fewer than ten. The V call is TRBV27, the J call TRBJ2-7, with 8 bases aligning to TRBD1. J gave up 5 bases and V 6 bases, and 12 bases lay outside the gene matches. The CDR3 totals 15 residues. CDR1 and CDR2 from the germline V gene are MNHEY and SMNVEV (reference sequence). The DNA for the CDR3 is TGTGCCAGCAGCCCTCGACAGGGGTCTACCCACGAGCAGTACTTC. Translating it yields CASSPRQGSTHEQYF.

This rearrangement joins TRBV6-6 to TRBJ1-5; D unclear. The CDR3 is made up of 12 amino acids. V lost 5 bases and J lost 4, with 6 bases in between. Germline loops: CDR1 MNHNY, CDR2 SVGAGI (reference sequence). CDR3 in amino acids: CASSNENQPQHF. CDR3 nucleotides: TGTGCCAGCAGTAACGAGAATCAGCCCCAGCATTTT.

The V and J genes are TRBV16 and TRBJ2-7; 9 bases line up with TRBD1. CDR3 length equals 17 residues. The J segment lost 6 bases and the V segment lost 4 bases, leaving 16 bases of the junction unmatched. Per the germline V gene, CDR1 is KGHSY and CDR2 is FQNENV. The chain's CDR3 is CASSRSSWDRAQSEQYF. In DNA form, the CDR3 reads TGTGCCAGCAGCCGCTCATCCTGGGACAGGGCGCAGTCCGAGCAGTACTTC.

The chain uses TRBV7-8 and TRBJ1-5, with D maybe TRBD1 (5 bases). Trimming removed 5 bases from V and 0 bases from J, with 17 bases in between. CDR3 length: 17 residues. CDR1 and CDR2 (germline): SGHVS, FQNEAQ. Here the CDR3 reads CASSPGGVGDSNQPQHF. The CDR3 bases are TGTGCCAGCAGCCCCGGGGGGGTGGGGGATAGCAATCAGCCCCAGCATTTT.

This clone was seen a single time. CDR3 protein: CAWSGRGAGTDTQYF. The CDR3 bases are TGTGCCTGGAGTGGGCGGGGCGCAGGCACAGATACGCAGTATTTT. The chain combines TRBV30 with TRBJ2-3; D is perhaps TRBD2 (6 bases). Germline V gives CDR1 GTSNPN, CDR2 SVGIG (reference sequence). The V gene lost 1 base and the J gene lost 1 base, with 12 bases spanning the gap. CDR3 length: 15 residues.

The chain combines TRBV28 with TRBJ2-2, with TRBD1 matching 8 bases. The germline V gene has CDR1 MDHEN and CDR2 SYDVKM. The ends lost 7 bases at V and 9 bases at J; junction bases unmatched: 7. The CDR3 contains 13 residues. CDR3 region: CASKRQGSWELFF. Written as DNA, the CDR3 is TGTGCCAGCAAGAGACAGGGGTCTTGGGAGCTGTTTTTT.

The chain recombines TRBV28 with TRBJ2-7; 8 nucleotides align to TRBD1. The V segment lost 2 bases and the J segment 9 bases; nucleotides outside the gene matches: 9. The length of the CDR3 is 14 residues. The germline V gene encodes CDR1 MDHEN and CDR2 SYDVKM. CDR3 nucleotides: TGTGCCAGCAGTTTAGAGACAGGGGTAAATGGGCAGTACTTC. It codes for CASSLETGVNGQYF.

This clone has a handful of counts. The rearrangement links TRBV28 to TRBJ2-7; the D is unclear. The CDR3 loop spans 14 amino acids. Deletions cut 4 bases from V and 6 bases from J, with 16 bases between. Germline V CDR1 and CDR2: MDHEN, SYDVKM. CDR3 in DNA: TGTGCCAGCAGTTCCCCACGCGACCCCCGCGAGCAGTACTTC. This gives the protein CASSSPRDPREQYF.